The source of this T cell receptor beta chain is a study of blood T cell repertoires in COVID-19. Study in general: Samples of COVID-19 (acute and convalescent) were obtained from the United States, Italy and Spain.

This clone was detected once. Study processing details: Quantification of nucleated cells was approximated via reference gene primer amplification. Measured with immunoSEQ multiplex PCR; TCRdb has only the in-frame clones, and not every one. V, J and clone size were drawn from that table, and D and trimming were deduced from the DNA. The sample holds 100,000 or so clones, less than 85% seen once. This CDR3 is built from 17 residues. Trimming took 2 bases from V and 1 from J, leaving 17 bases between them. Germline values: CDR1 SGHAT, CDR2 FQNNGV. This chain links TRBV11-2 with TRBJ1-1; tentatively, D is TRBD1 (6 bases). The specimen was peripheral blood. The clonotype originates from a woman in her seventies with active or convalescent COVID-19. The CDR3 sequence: CASSLYGGAPGNTEAFF. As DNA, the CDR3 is TGTGCCAGCAGCTTATATGGGGGGGCCCCCGGGAACACTGAAGCTTTCTTT.